This TCR beta chain was captured by sequencing in a study of cytomegalovirus exposure and HLA in healthy donors. The PCR ran on 60 Vbeta and 13 Jbeta primers. Methods used by the authors: Later, about 80 million unique TCR beta chains were counted in an analysis, and approximately 10 million of them were shared. Generated by immunoSEQ multiplex PCR, the TCRdb table keeps only in-frame clones and is missing some. The V and J calls and clone size were taken over from that table, and D and trimming were inferred from the DNA. This sample's table has some 72,000 clones. Notes on the study in general: There was a cluster of highly shared sequence variants that was likely a sequencing artifact.

Those who donated were healthy bone marrow donors. For this clone: Antigen unknown.

Sequencing was done on a sample of PBMCs. The clonotype originates from a man aged 25-45 years in good health and CMV-seronegative.

The CDR3 nucleotides read TGTGCCAGCAGCTTGGACAGAAGCTATTCACCCCTCCACTTT. This encodes CASSLDRSYSPLHF. The chain combines TRBV13 with TRBJ1-6; D is perhaps TRBD1 (6 bases). Trimming stripped 3 bases from V and 8 bases from J, with 11 bases between. CDR1 and CDR2 (germline): PRHDT, FYEKMQ (reference sequence). This CDR3 region has 14 residues.